The 3 T cell receptor beta chains in this list originate from one sample, sequenced in a study of cytomegalovirus exposure and HLA in healthy donors. With 60 Vbeta and 13 Jbeta primers, the PCR was carried out. The data were produced by immunoSEQ multiplex PCR, yet TCRdb's version contains in-frame clones alone and is incomplete. Seen here are 150,000 to 200,000 clones, about 77% observed once, and the top ten hold 2% to 3%. Sequenced sample: PBMCs. These receptors all come from a woman in her thirties or forties in good health and CMV-seropositive.

The chain is built from TRBV6-5 and TRBJ1-2, with 8 bases that match TRBD1. The CDR3 has 14 residues. The V segment lost 4 bases and the J segment 6 bases; nucleotides outside the gene matches: 7. Germline values: CDR1 MNHEY, CDR2 SVGAGI. CDR3 region: CASSFTGGLNGYTF. The CDR3 nucleotides are TGTGCCAGCAGTTTTACAGGGGGTCTGAATGGCTACACCTTC.

The V call is TRBV6-5, the J call TRBJ1-1; D perhaps matches TRBD1 (5 bases). Between the trimmed V and J ends, which lost 0 bases and 1 base, there was a span of 9 bases. Germline lookup yields CDR1 MNHEY and CDR2 SVGAGI. CDR3 length: 15 residues. CDR3 sequence reads: CASSYSPGGNTEAFF. DNA of the CDR3: TGTGCCAGCAGTTACTCCCCGGGGGGGAACACTGAAGCTTTCTTT.

V usage is TRBV19 and J usage is TRBJ2-1, with 10 bases aligning to TRBD1. The CDR3 consists of 15 residues. With V trimmed by 2 bases and J by 5 bases, 3 bases remained unmatched. Germline-derived CDR1 and CDR2 are LNHDA and SQIVND (reference sequence). This CDR3 reads CASSIWDRGNNEQFF. Here the CDR3 DNA reads TGTGCCAGTAGTATATGGGACAGGGGTAACAATGAGCAGTTCTTC.